These T cell receptor beta chains were read from a single sample in a study of early T cells in non-severe SARS-CoV-2 infection. A single record per CDR3 protein comes from TCRdb applying MiXCR to the 5' RACE reads. The sample has fewer than 65,000 distinct CDR3 sequences, approximately 13% seen once; the top ten hold more than 1.1%. Specimen: whole blood. The source of these receptors is an adult who was a healthcare worker with PCR-confirmed SARS-CoV-2 infection or an uninfected control (not recorded which). Each CDR3 is given without its conserved first and last residue.

TRBV19	ASRDKAGSPLH
TRBV11-2	ASSSTRSPVYGYT
TRBV7-6	ASSLGMETQY
TRBV7-9	ASSYPTGTSGGTISYNEQF
TRBV20-1	SATPSGTGSTDTQY
TRBV5-1	ASSLQGYSYEQY
TRBV6-2/TRBV6-3	ASSYYGESYEQY
TRBV10-3	AIRQDTDTQY
TRBV6-2/TRBV6-3	ASSYGGGAIDTQY
TRBV4-3	ASSPGTTGVDEQF
TRBV5-1	ASSFWSGGPGGEKLF
TRBV20-1	SARGPTYNEQF
TRBV3-1	ASSQGQRNTEAF
TRBV9	ASGSGGGRNSPLH
TRBV7-8	ASSWSQITTYEQY
TRBV20-1	SAGTSFFPSSYNEQF
TRBV3-1	ASSPAGLTTGELF
TRBV4-3	ASSQDLVGGTDTGELF
TRBV7-2	ASSLGAGQKLPNTEAF
TRBV30	AWMRPPNNEQF
TRBV11-2	ASSLVELAGGPHNEQF
TRBV28	ASSPPKNYEQY
TRBV5-1	ASSRSGQQETQY
TRBV19	ASSITGARSYEQY